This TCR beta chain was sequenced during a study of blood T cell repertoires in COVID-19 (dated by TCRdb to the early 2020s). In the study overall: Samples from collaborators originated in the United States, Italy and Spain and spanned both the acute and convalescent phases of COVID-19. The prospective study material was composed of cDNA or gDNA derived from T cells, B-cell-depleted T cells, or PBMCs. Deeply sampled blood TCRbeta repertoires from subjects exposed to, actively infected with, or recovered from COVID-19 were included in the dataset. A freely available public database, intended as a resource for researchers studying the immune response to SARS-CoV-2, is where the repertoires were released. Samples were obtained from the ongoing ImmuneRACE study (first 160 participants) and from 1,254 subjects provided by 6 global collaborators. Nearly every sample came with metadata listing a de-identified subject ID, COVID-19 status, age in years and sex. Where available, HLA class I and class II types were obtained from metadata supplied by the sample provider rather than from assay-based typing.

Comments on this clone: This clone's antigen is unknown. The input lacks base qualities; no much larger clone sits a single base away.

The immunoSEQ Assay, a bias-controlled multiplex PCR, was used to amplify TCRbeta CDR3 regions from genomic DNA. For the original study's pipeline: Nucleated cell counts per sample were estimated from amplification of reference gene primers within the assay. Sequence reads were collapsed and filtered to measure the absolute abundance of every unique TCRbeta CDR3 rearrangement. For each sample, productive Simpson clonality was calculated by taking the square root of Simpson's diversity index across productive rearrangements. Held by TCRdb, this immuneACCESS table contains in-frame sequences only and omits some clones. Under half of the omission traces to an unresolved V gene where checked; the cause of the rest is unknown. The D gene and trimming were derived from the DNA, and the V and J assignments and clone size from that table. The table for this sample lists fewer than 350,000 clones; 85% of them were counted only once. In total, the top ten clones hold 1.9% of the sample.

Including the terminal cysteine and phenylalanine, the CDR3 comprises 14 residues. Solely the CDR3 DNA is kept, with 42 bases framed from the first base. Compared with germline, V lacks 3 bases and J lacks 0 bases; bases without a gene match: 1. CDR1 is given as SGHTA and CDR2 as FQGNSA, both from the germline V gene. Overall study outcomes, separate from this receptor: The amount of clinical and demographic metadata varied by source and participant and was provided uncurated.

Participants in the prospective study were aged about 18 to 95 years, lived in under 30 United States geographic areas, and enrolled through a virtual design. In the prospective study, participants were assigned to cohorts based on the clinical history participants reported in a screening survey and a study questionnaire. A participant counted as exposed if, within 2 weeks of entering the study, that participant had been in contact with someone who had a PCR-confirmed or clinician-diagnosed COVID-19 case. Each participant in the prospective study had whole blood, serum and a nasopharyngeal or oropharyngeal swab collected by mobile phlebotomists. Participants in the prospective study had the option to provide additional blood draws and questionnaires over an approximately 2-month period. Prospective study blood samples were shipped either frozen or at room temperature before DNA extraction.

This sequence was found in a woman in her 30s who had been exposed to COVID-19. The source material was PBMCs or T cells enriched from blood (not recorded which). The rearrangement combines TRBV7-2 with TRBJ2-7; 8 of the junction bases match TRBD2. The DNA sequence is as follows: TGTGCCAGCAGCTTCAGCGGGGGCTCCTACGAGCAGTACTTC. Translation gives CASSFSGGSYEQYF.